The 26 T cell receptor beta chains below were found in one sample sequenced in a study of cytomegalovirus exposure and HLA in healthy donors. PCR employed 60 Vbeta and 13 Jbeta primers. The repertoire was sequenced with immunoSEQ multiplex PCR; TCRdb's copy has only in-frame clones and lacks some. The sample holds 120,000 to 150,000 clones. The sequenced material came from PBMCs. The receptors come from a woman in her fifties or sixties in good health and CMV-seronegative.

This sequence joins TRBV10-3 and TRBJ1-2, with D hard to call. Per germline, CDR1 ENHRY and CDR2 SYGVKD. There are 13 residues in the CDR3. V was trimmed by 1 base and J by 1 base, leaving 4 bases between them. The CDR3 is CAISEYGNYGYTF. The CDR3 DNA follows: TGTGCCATCAGTGAGTACGGTAACTATGGCTACACCTTC.

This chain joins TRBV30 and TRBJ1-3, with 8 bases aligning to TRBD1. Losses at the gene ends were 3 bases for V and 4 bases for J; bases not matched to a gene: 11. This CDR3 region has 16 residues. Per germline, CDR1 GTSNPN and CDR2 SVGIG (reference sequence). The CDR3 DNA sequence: TGTGCCTGGAGACTCAGAAGAGGACAGGGCGGAAACACCATATATTTT. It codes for CAWRLRRGQGGNTIYF.

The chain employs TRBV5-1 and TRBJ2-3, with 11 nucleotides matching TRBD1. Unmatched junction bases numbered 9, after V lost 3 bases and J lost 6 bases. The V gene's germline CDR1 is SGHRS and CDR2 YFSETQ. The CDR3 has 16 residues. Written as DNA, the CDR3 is TGCGCCAGCAGCTCCCCCGGGACAGGGGGTGGGGATACGCAGTATTTT. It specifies CASSSPGTGGGDTQYF. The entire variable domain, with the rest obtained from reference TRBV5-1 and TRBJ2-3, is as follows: KAGVTQTPRYLIKTRGQQVTLSCSPISGHRSVSWYQQTPGQGLQFLFEYFSETQRNKGNFPGRFSGRQFSNSRSEMNVSTLELGDSALYLCASSSPGTGGGDTQYFGPGTRLTVL.

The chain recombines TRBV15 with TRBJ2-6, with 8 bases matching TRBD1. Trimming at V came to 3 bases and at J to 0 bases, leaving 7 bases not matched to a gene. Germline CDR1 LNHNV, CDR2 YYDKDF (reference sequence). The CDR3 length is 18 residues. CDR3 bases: TGTGCCACCAGCAGGGTTCCGGGACAGGCCTCTGGGGCCAACGTCCTGACTTTC. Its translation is CATSRVPGQASGANVLTF.

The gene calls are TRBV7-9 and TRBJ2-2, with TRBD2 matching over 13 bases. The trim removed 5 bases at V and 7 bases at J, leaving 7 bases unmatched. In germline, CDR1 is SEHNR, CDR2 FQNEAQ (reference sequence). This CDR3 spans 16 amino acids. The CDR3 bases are TGTGCCAGCAGCATCCGACTAGCGGGAGGCATCGGGGAGCTGTTTTTT. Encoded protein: CASSIRLAGGIGELFF.

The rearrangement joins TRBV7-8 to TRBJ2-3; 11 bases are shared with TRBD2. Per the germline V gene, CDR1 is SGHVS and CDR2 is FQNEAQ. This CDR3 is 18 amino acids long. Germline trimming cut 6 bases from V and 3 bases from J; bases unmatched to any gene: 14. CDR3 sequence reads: CASSLGGSGTSGTDTQYF. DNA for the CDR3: TGTGCCAGCAGTCTAGGAGGTTCCGGGACTAGCGGAACAGATACGCAGTATTTT.

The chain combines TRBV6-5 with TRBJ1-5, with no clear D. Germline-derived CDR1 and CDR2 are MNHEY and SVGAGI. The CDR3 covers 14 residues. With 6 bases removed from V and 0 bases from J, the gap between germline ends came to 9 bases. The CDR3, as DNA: TGTGCCAGCAGGGCCCTCGATAGCAATCAGCCCCAGCATTTT. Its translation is CASRALDSNQPQHF.

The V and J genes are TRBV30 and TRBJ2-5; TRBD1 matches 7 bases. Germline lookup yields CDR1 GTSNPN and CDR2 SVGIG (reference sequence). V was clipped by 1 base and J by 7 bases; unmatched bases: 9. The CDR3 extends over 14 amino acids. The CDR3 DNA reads TGTGCCTGGAGTGCCCATGACAGGGCCGGGACCCAGTACTTC. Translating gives CAWSAHDRAGTQYF.

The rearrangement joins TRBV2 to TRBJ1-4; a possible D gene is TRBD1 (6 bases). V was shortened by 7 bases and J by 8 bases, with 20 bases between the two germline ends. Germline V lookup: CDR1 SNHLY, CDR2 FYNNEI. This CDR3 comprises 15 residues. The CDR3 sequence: CASNLIGGEKEKLFF. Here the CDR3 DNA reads TGTGCCAGCAATCTTATAGGGGGTGAAAAGGAAAAACTGTTTTTT.

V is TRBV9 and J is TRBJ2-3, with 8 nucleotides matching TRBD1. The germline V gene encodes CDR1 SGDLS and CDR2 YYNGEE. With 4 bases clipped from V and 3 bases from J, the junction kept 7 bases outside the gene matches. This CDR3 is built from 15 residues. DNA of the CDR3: TGTGCCAGCAGCCGGACAGGGCGGGGAACAGATACGCAGTATTTT. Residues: CASSRTGRGTDTQYF.

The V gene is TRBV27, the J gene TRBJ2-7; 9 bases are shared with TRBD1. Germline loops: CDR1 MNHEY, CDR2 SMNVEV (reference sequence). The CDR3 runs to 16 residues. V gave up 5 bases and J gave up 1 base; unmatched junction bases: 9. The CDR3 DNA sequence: TGTGCCAGCAGTCGGGGACAGGGTAAGATGTCCTACGAGCAGTACTTC. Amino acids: CASSRGQGKMSYEQYF.

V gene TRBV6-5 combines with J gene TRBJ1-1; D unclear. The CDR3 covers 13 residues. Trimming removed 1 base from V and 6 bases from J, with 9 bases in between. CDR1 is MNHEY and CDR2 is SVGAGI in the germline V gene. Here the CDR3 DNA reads TGTGCCAGCAGTTACTACCGCTACTCTGAAGCTTTCTTT. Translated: CASSYYRYSEAFF.

The CDR3 DNA follows: TGTGCCACCAGCACCCGCCGGGACAGGGGACATCAGCCCCAGCATTTT. Translating it yields CATSTRRDRGHQPQHF. The chain employs TRBV15 and TRBJ1-5; 10 nucleotides match TRBD1. The V gene end was trimmed by 4 bases and the J gene end by 5 bases; junction bases not matched to a gene: 8. CDR1 LNHNV and CDR2 YYDKDF come from the germline V gene (reference sequence). The CDR3 covers 16 residues.

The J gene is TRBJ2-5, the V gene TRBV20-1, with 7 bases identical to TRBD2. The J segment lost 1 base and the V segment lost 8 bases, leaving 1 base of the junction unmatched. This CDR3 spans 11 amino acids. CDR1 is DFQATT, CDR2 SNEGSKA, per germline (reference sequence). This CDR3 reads CSQRGQETQYF. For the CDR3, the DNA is TGCAGTCAGCGGGGCCAAGAGACCCAGTACTTC.

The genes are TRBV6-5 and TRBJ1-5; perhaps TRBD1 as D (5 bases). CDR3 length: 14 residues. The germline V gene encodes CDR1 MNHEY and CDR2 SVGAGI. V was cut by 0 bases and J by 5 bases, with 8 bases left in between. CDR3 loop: CASSYSGGDQPQHF. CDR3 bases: TGTGCCAGCAGTTACTCGGGGGGGGATCAGCCCCAGCATTTT.

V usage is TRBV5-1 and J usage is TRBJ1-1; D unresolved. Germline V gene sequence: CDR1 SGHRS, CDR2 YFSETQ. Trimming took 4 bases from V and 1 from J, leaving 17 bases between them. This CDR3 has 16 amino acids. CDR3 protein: CASSPGLGNKNTEAFF. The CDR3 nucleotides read TGCGCCAGCAGCCCAGGCCTCGGGAACAAGAACACTGAAGCTTTCTTT.

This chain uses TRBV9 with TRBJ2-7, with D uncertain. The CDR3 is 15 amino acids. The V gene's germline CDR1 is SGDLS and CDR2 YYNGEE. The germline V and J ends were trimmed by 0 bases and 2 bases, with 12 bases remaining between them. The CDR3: CASSVAVAAPYEQYF. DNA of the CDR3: TGTGCCAGCAGCGTAGCGGTGGCGGCGCCCTACGAGCAGTACTTC.

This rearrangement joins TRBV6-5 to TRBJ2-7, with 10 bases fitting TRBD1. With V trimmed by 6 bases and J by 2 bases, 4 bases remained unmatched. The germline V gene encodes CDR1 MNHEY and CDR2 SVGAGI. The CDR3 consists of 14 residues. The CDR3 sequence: CASSKGQGAYEQYF. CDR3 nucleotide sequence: TGTGCCAGCAGCAAAGGACAGGGGGCCTACGAGCAGTACTTC.

The CDR3 loop is CASSLLRDRSNEKLFF. CDR3 nucleotide sequence: TGTGCCAGCAGCCTTCTCAGGGACAGGAGTAATGAAAAACTGTTTTTT. The chain uses TRBV5-6 and TRBJ1-4; 8 positions match TRBD1. The CDR3 has 16 amino acids. The germline V gene has CDR1 SGHDT and CDR2 YYEEEE. V was clipped by 4 bases and J by 4 bases; unmatched bases: 9.

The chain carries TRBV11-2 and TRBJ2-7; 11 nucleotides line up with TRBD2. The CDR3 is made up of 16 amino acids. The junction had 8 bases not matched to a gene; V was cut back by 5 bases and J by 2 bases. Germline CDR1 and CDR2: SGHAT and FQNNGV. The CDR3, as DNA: TGTGCCAGCAGCCCCTCGACTAGCGGGGTCGCCTACGAGCAGTACTTC. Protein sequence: CASSPSTSGVAYEQYF.

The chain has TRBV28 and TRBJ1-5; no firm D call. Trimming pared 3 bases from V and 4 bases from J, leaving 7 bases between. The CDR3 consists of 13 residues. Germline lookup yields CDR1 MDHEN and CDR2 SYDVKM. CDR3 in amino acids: CASSFARNQPQHF. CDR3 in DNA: TGTGCCAGCAGTTTCGCCAGAAATCAGCCCCAGCATTTT.

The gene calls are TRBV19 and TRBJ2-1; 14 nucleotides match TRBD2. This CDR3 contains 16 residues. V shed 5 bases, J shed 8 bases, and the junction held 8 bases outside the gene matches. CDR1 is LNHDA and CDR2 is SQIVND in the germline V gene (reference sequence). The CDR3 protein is CASSPSGLAGGYEQFF. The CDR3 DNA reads TGTGCCAGTAGTCCCAGCGGACTAGCGGGAGGTTATGAGCAGTTCTTC.

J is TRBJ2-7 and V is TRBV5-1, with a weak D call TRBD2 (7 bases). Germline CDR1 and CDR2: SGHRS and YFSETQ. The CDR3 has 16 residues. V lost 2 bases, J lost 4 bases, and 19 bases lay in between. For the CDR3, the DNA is TGCGCCAGCAGCTTTGGGGGAGGGGGGGTCTTGTACGAGCAGTACTTC. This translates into CASSFGGGGVLYEQYF.

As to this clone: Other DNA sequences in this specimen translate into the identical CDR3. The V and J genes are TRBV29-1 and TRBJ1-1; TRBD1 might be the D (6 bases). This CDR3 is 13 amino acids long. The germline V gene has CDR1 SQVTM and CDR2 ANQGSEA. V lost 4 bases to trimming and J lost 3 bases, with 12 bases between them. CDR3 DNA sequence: TGCAGCGTTGCGGGGGGCGCTGACACTGAAGCTTTCTTT. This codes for CSVAGGADTEAFF.

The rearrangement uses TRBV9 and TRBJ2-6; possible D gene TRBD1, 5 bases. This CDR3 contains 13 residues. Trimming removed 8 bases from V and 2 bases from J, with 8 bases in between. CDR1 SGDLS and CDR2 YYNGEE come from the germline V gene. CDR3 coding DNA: TGTGCCAGTCAGGGTACTGGGGCCAACGTCCTGACTTTC. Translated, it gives CASQGTGANVLTF.

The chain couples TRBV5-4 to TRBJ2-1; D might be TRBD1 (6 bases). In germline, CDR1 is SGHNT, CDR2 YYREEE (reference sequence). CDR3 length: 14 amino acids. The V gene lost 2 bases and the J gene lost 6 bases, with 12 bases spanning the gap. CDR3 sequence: CASSFEGGRNEQFF. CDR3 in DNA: TGTGCCAGCAGCTTTGAAGGGGGACGCAATGAGCAGTTCTTC. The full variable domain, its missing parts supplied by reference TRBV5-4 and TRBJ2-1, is ETGVTQSPTHLIKTRGQQVTLRCSSQSGHNTVSWYQQALGQGPQFIFQYYREEENGRGNFPPRFSGLQFPNYSSELNVNALELDDSALYLCASSFEGGRNEQFFGPGTRLTVL.